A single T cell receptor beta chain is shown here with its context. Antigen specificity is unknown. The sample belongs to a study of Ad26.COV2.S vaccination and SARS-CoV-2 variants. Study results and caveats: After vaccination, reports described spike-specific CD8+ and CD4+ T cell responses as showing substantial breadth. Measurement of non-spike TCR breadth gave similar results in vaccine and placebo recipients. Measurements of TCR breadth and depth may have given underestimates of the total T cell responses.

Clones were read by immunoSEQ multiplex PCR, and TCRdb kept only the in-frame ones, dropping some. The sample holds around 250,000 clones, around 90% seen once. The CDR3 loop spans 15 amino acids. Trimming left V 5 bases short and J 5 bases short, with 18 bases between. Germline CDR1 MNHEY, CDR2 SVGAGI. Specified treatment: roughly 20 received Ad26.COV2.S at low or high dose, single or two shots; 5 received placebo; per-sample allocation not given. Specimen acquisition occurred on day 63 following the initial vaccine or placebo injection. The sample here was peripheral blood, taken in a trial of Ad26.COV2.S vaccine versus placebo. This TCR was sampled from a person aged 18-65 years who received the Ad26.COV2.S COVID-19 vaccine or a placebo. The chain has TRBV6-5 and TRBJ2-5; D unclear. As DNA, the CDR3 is TGTGCCAGCAGTCCAATCTCCCAGGATGTCGAGACCCAGTACTTC. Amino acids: CASSPISQDVETQYF.